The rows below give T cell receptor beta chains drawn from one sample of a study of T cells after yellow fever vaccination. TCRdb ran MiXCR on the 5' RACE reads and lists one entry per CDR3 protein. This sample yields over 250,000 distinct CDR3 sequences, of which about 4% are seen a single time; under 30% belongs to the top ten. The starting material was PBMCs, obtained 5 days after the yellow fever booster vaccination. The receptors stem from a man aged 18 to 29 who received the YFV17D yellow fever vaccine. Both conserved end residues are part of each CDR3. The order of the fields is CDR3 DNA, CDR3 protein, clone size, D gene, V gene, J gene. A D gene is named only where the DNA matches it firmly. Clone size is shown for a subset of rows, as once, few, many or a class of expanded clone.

CDR3 DNA: TGTGCCAGCGGGGGAGAGGGGACTAATGAAAAACTGTTTTTT; CDR3 protein: CASGGEGTNEKLFF; clone size: .; D gene: .; V gene: TRBV2; J gene: TRBJ1-4
CDR3 DNA: TGTGCCAGCAGCCAAACCGGGACAGGCGTCTCTGGGGCCAACGTCCTGACTTTC; CDR3 protein: CASSQTGTGVSGANVLTF; clone size: few; D gene: TRBD1; V gene: TRBV4-2; J gene: TRBJ2-6
CDR3 DNA: TGTGCCAGCAGCTTAGAACTGCCGTTGGAGACCCAGTACTTC; CDR3 protein: CASSLELPLETQYF; clone size: few; D gene: .; V gene: TRBV11-2; J gene: TRBJ2-5
CDR3 DNA: TGCGCCAGCAGCCTGGCAGGGGATGGAAACACCATATATTTT; CDR3 protein: CASSLAGDGNTIYF; clone size: .; D gene: .; V gene: TRBV4-1; J gene: TRBJ1-3
CDR3 DNA: TGTGCCTTGATTCCCTTGACAGGGCGGGCCGGGGAGCTGTTTTTT; CDR3 protein: CALIPLTGRAGELFF; clone size: many; D gene: TRBD1; V gene: TRBV30; J gene: TRBJ2-2
CDR3 DNA: TGCAGTGCTAGTCCCTCCAGGACCCAGTACTTC; CDR3 protein: CSASPSRTQYF; clone size: .; D gene: .; V gene: TRBV20-1; J gene: TRBJ2-5
CDR3 DNA: TGTGCCGCCAGGGGGGGGGAGACCCAGTACTTC; CDR3 protein: CAARGGETQYF; clone size: few; D gene: .; V gene: TRBV10-3; J gene: TRBJ2-5
CDR3 DNA: TGCGCCAGCTCTACTAGCGGGGGGACCTACGAGCAGTACTTC; CDR3 protein: CASSTSGGTYEQYF; clone size: few; D gene: TRBD2; V gene: TRBV4-3; J gene: TRBJ2-7
CDR3 DNA: TGTGCCAGCAGCCAAGATCCCCTTGCAACTAATGAAAAACTGTTTTTT; CDR3 protein: CASSQDPLATNEKLFF; clone size: .; D gene: .; V gene: TRBV3-1; J gene: TRBJ1-4
CDR3 DNA: TGTGCCAGAGTCGTCGGGAATACAGGGCCCCCCTTTGCAACTAATGAAAAACTGTTTTTT; CDR3 protein: CARVVGNTGPPFATNEKLFF; clone size: few; D gene: .; V gene: TRBV7-6; J gene: TRBJ1-4
CDR3 DNA: TGCAGCGCAAAACCTTCAGACAGGGCCTACGAGCAGTACTTC; CDR3 protein: CSAKPSDRAYEQYF; clone size: few; D gene: TRBD1; V gene: TRBV29-1; J gene: TRBJ2-7
CDR3 DNA: TGCAGTGCTAACTCAGGGGGCGCGGGGGGCTACACCTTC; CDR3 protein: CSANSGGAGGYTF; clone size: few; D gene: TRBD1; V gene: TRBV20-1; J gene: TRBJ1-2
CDR3 DNA: TGTGCCAGCAGTGTTACGAACACTGAAGCTTTCTTT; CDR3 protein: CASSVTNTEAFF; clone size: few; D gene: .; V gene: TRBV2; J gene: TRBJ1-1
CDR3 DNA: TGTGCCAGTACGACGGGGGGATGGGGTACGCAGTATTTT; CDR3 protein: CASTTGGWGTQYF; clone size: .; D gene: TRBD2; V gene: TRBV19; J gene: TRBJ2-3
CDR3 DNA: TGTGCCAGCAGCTCCTCATCCGGGGGTCAGCCCCAGCATTTT; CDR3 protein: CASSSSSGGQPQHF; clone size: .; D gene: .; V gene: TRBV7-2; J gene: TRBJ1-5
CDR3 DNA: TGTGCCAGCAGCTTAGGTCCCCCCGGGGGGTCGTTAGAGACCCAGTACTTC; CDR3 protein: CASSLGPPGGSLETQYF; clone size: .; D gene: TRBD2; V gene: TRBV7-3; J gene: TRBJ2-5
CDR3 DNA: TGCAGTGCTAGAGATTCTGTCCGGGGTCAGCCCCAGCATTTT; CDR3 protein: CSARDSVRGQPQHF; clone size: few; D gene: .; V gene: TRBV20-1; J gene: TRBJ1-5
CDR3 DNA: TGTGCCAGCAGTCACAGGACTGAAGCTTTCTTT; CDR3 protein: CASSHRTEAFF; clone size: .; D gene: .; V gene: TRBV12-3/TRBV12-4; J gene: TRBJ1-1
CDR3 DNA: TGTGCCAGCATGCCCCAGGGGGTCATCGAGCAGTACTTC; CDR3 protein: CASMPQGVIEQYF; clone size: few; D gene: TRBD1; V gene: TRBV7-2; J gene: TRBJ2-7
CDR3 DNA: TGCGCCAGCAGCTCACCCGGACAGAGCACAGATACGCAGTATTTT; CDR3 protein: CASSSPGQSTDTQYF; clone size: few; D gene: .; V gene: TRBV5-1; J gene: TRBJ2-3
CDR3 DNA: TGCAGTGCAAGCGGGGGGGCGAGTGGAGATACGCAGTATTTT; CDR3 protein: CSASGGASGDTQYF; clone size: .; D gene: TRBD2; V gene: TRBV20-1; J gene: TRBJ2-3
CDR3 DNA: TGTGCCAGCAGCTTATCCAGGCACACCGGGGAGCTGTTTTTT; CDR3 protein: CASSLSRHTGELFF; clone size: many; D gene: .; V gene: TRBV11-2; J gene: TRBJ2-2
CDR3 DNA: TGTGCCAGCAGCTTAGACAGGGGTTTCACAGATACGCAGTATTTT; CDR3 protein: CASSLDRGFTDTQYF; clone size: few; D gene: TRBD1; V gene: TRBV5-4; J gene: TRBJ2-3
CDR3 DNA: TGTGCCAGCAGTGAATTCTCAGACACAGATACGCAGTATTTT; CDR3 protein: CASSEFSDTDTQYF; clone size: few; D gene: .; V gene: TRBV6-1; J gene: TRBJ2-3
CDR3 DNA: TGTGCCAGCAGCCGGGTCCTAGCGGGGGCTACCTCTGGGGCCAACGTCCTGACTTTC; CDR3 protein: CASSRVLAGATSGANVLTF; clone size: .; D gene: TRBD2; V gene: TRBV4-2; J gene: TRBJ2-6
CDR3 DNA: TGTGCCAGCAGTTTTGGGGGTAGCACCGGGGAGCTGTTTTTT; CDR3 protein: CASSFGGSTGELFF; clone size: few; D gene: .; V gene: TRBV12-3/TRBV12-4; J gene: TRBJ2-2
CDR3 DNA: TGTGCCAGCAGTTTCCGCTACGAGCAGTACTTC; CDR3 protein: CASSFRYEQYF; clone size: .; D gene: .; V gene: TRBV6-5; J gene: TRBJ2-7
CDR3 DNA: TGTGCCAGCAGCTTTGCCAGGGGGGCGCAGTATTTT; CDR3 protein: CASSFARGAQYF; clone size: many; D gene: .; V gene: TRBV7-2; J gene: TRBJ2-3
CDR3 DNA: TGCGCCAGCAGCTTATGGCAGAGTCACACCGGGGAGCTGTTTTTT; CDR3 protein: CASSLWQSHTGELFF; clone size: .; D gene: .; V gene: TRBV5-1; J gene: TRBJ2-2
CDR3 DNA: TGCGCCAGCAGGACAGGGGGCCTTTATGGCTACACCTTC; CDR3 protein: CASRTGGLYGYTF; clone size: many; D gene: TRBD1; V gene: TRBV5-1; J gene: TRBJ1-2
CDR3 DNA: TGCGCCAGCAGCCAAGTCTTGGGACAGGGAGCAGATACGCAGTATTTT; CDR3 protein: CASSQVLGQGADTQYF; clone size: few; D gene: TRBD1; V gene: TRBV4-3; J gene: TRBJ2-3
CDR3 DNA: TGCAGTGCTAGAGATCTTGGGATCCTTGAGCAGTTCTTC; CDR3 protein: CSARDLGILEQFF; clone size: few; D gene: .; V gene: TRBV20-1; J gene: TRBJ2-1
CDR3 DNA: TGTGCCAGCAGTTCGCTCAGGGGAGGGTCACCCCTCCACTTT; CDR3 protein: CASSSLRGGSPLHF; clone size: .; D gene: .; V gene: TRBV6-2/TRBV6-3; J gene: TRBJ1-6
CDR3 DNA: TGTGCCACCAGTTCTACAGGGCGCTCCTACGAGCAGTACTTC; CDR3 protein: CATSSTGRSYEQYF; clone size: .; D gene: .; V gene: TRBV15; J gene: TRBJ2-7
CDR3 DNA: TGTGCCAGCAGCTTAAGGAGTTACGCCCTAGGCACCATATATTTT; CDR3 protein: CASSLRSYALGTIYF; clone size: .; D gene: .; V gene: TRBV7-9; J gene: TRBJ1-3
CDR3 DNA: TGTGCCAGCAGTCTCTCGACTGATTCTAGCACAGATACGCAGTATTTT; CDR3 protein: CASSLSTDSSTDTQYF; clone size: few; D gene: .; V gene: TRBV12-3/TRBV12-4; J gene: TRBJ2-3
CDR3 DNA: TGTGCAAGTCGCTTCAAGCAGGACAGGACGTTGTGTGGGACCCAGTACTTC; CDR3 protein: CASRFKQDRTLCGTQYF; clone size: .; D gene: .; V gene: TRBV12-2; J gene: TRBJ2-5
CDR3 DNA: TGTGCCAGCACAGGGTCCTCTGGGGCCAACGTCCTGACTTTC; CDR3 protein: CASTGSSGANVLTF; clone size: .; D gene: .; V gene: TRBV2; J gene: TRBJ2-6
CDR3 DNA: TGTGCCAGCAGTCCCTCCCAGGGGCTCGGCTACACCTTC; CDR3 protein: CASSPSQGLGYTF; clone size: few; D gene: .; V gene: TRBV12-3/TRBV12-4; J gene: TRBJ1-2
CDR3 DNA: TGTGCCAGCAGCGCGGGACAGGGGGCGCAGAACACTGAAGCTTTCTTT; CDR3 protein: CASSAGQGAQNTEAFF; clone size: few; D gene: TRBD1; V gene: TRBV11-2; J gene: TRBJ1-1
CDR3 DNA: TGTGCCAGCAACTCACAGGGTCCGTACAATGAGCAGTTCTTC; CDR3 protein: CASNSQGPYNEQFF; clone size: .; D gene: .; V gene: TRBV6-2/TRBV6-3; J gene: TRBJ2-1
CDR3 DNA: TGCAGCTTAAAGAGGCTTTCCAAAAACATTCAGTACTTC; CDR3 protein: CSLKRLSKNIQYF; clone size: few; D gene: .; V gene: TRBV20-1; J gene: TRBJ2-4
CDR3 DNA: TGCGCCAGCAGCCCCCTGGGGACGGGACGGGCGTCGAGCTCCTATAATTCACCCCTCCACTTT; CDR3 protein: CASSPLGTGRASSSYNSPLHF; clone size: .; D gene: .; V gene: TRBV4-1; J gene: TRBJ1-6
CDR3 DNA: TGTGCCAGCACTACCCCCGGACAGTCCTACAATGAGCAGTTCTTC; CDR3 protein: CASTTPGQSYNEQFF; clone size: many; D gene: .; V gene: TRBV12-3/TRBV12-4; J gene: TRBJ2-1
CDR3 DNA: TGTGCCAGCAGCGAGAGGACAGGGGGAGGCTATGGCTACACCTTC; CDR3 protein: CASSERTGGGYGYTF; clone size: .; D gene: TRBD1; V gene: TRBV6-1; J gene: TRBJ1-2
CDR3 DNA: TGCGCCAGCAGCTCTGGAGAGAGTAGCGGGGTGGAGACCCAGTACTTC; CDR3 protein: CASSSGESSGVETQYF; clone size: few; D gene: TRBD2; V gene: TRBV5-1; J gene: TRBJ2-5
CDR3 DNA: TGTGCCAGCAGTGAAGGGCGAGCTTTCTTT; CDR3 protein: CASSEGRAFF; clone size: .; D gene: .; V gene: TRBV25-1; J gene: TRBJ1-1
CDR3 DNA: TGTGCCAGCTCAAGCAGAGGACCTAGCACAGATACGCAGTATTTT; CDR3 protein: CASSSRGPSTDTQYF; clone size: .; D gene: .; V gene: TRBV18; J gene: TRBJ2-3